The rows below give T cell receptor beta chains drawn from one sample of a study of CD8 T cells in ankylosing spondylitis. TCRdb passed the 5' RACE reads through MiXCR, listing each CDR3 protein once. The sample consists of 250,000 to 350,000 distinct CDR3 sequences, under 8.5% of them appearing once. What was sequenced was blood, either unsorted or a sorted T cell fraction (not recorded which). Source of these receptors: a male donor with ankylosing spondylitis. The CDR3 runs from the conserved cysteine through the conserved F or W. The D gene is left open where the match is weak. The size entry is marked missing in some rows and otherwise reads once, few, many or a size class.

size,V,J,D,DNA,CDR3
few,TRBV5-1,TRBJ2-6,NA,TGCGCCAGCAGCTTGTCGGTCGGGGGCTCTGGGGCCAACGTCCTGACTTTC,CASSLSVGGSGANVLTF
NA,TRBV29-1,TRBJ2-7,TRBD1,TGCAGCGTTGTTTCTACCGGGACAGGGCGCCACGAGCAGTACTTC,CSVVSTGTGRHEQYF
NA,TRBV11-1,TRBJ2-3,NA,TGTGCCAGCAGCTTGGCTCCTGGTGGCCCCTTTAGCACAGATACGCAGTATTTT,CASSLAPGGPFSTDTQYF
few,TRBV20-1,TRBJ2-5,NA,TGCAGTGGTAGCACCCAAGAGACCCAGTACTTC,CSGSTQETQYF
few,TRBV6-5,TRBJ2-1,TRBD2,TGTGCCAGCAGTTACTCGCGGACTAGCGGGAATACCTACAATGAGCAGTTCTTC,CASSYSRTSGNTYNEQFF
NA,TRBV12-3/TRBV12-4,TRBJ1-2,NA,TGTGCCAGCAGCCCCGGGGGTCCGGGCTACACCTTC,CASSPGGPGYTF
few,TRBV5-1,TRBJ2-2,NA,TGCGCCAGCAGCCCTCTTACGGGGGGCGCAGGCGGGGAGCTGTTTTTT,CASSPLTGGAGGELFF
many,TRBV29-1,TRBJ2-3,NA,TGCAGCGTTGTGATGGTGTCTAGCACAGATACGCAGTATTTT,CSVVMVSSTDTQYF
NA,TRBV25-1,TRBJ2-7,NA,TGTGCCAGCAGTGAATCCTTAGCGGATCAGGACTACGAGCAGTACTTC,CASSESLADQDYEQYF
few,TRBV4-2,TRBJ2-7,TRBD2,TGTGCCAGCAGCCAGGTGACCGGGAGGAACTTGTTCTACGAGCAGTACTTC,CASSQVTGRNLFYEQYF